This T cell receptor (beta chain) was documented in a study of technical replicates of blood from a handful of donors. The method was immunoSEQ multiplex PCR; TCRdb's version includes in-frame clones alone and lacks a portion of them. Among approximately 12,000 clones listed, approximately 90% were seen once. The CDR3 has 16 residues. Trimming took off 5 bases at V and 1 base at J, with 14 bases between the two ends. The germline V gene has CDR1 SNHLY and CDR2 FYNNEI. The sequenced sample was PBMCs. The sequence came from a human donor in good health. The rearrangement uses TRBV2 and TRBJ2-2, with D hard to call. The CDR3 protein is CASSSAAHRNTGELFF. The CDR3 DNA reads TGTGCCAGCAGTTCAGCAGCACACAGGAACACCGGGGAGCTGTTTTTT.